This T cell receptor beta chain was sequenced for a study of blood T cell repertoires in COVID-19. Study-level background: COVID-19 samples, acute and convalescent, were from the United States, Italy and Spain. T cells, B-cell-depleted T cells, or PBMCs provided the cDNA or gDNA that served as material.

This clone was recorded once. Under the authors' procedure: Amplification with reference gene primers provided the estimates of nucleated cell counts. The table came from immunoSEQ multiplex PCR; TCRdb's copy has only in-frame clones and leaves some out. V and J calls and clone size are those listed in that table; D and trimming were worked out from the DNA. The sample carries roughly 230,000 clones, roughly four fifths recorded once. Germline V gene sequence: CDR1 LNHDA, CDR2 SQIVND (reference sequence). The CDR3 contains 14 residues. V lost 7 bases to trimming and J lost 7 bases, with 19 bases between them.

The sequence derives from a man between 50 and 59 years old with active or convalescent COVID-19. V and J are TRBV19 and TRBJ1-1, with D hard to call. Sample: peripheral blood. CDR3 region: CASTDPYRGVEAFF. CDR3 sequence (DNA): TGTGCCAGTACCGACCCTTATCGGGGAGTTGAAGCTTTCTTT.